This T cell receptor (beta chain) was sequenced in a study of CD8 T cells in Susac syndrome. Study overall: Treatment at blood withdrawal was none, corticosteroids, or intravenous immunoglobulin alone in Susac syndrome patients. General study results and limits: In total CD8+ repertoires, 15 to 20 Susac-specific public clones were found, and in CD8+ TEMRA repertoires, five were found.

This CDR3 region has 11 residues. The V end lost 6 bases, the J end lost 1 base, and 3 bases lay between the germline ends. Reverse transcription of 0.5 to 1 ug RNA was performed with random hexamers. It was immunoSEQ multiplex PCR that amplified TCR beta CDR3 across 54 Vbeta and 13 Jbeta. TCRdb reprocessed the immunoSEQ multiplex PCR reads via MiXCR and lists one record per CDR3 protein. Of some 58,000 distinct CDR3 sequences in the sample, 95% were seen once. About this clonotype itself: Its antigen is unknown.

Patients with Susac syndrome showed fulfilment of recently defined diagnostic criteria for definite or probable disease. V is TRBV12-3 or TRBV12-4 and J is TRBJ1-1; D is undetermined. Sequenced material: CD8+ T cells from PBMCs. The clonotype was recovered from a human donor with Susac syndrome. CDR3 bases: TGTGCCAGCAGCCAGAACACTGAAGCTTTCTTT. It encodes CASSQNTEAFF.